This T cell receptor beta chain stems from a study of T-cell memory formation after mild COVID-19. About the research overall: In these data, TCR clusters were largely donor specific.

General study findings and limits: A second wave expanding day 15 to 37 was CD4+-biased; contracting clones were balanced.

Note on this clonotype: Its antigen is currently unknown.

Researchers used 5'RACE with constant-segment primers to make TCR alpha and TCR beta cDNA libraries that carry sample barcodes and UMIs. TCRdb recomputed calls from the 5' RACE reads with MiXCR, one row per CDR3 protein. The sample consists of some 280,000 distinct CDR3 sequences, roughly 15% of them appearing once. The germline V gene encodes CDR1 MNHEY and CDR2 SVGAGI. Trimming removed 0 bases at V and 5 bases at J, with 16 bases between. This CDR3 is 16 amino acids long. The chain uses TRBV6-5 and TRBJ2-5; D is unclear. The sample comprised PBMCs or a T cell subset sorted from them (not recorded which). The receptor was derived from a man between 18 and 29 years old who had mild COVID-19 (a few samples of this study predate the infection). Cell type and time point are not known. The CDR3 DNA sequence: TGTGCCAGCAGTTACTCGATACTGGGTAGTTGGGAGACCCAGTACTTC. Its protein is CASSYSILGSWETQYF.